Shown below are 16 T cell receptor beta chains from a single sample sequenced in a study of blood T cells in healthy people across ages. PCR was performed a second time for roughly 7 to 11 cycles using a sample-barcoded 5' primer and a J-beta primer mix. TCRdb reprocessed the 5' RACE reads via MiXCR and lists one record per CDR3 protein. Found here are fewer than 950,000 distinct CDR3 sequences, approximately 35% of them singletons; the top ten hold 10% to 15%. The sample comprised blood. All receptors derive from a man between 18 and 35 years old in good health.

At least ten counts were recorded for this clonotype. The chain combines TRBV9 with TRBJ1-1; tentatively, D is TRBD1 (5 bases). The CDR3 runs to 13 residues. Germline V gene lookup returns CDR1 SGDLS and CDR2 YYNGEE. V lost 4 bases and J lost 0, with 7 bases in between. DNA of the CDR3: TGTGCCAGCAGCTCCAGGGTGAACACTGAAGCTTTCTTT. It yields the protein CASSSRVNTEAFF. The variable domain in full, completed from reference TRBV9 and TRBJ1-1, reads DSGVTQTPKHLITATGQRVTLRCSPRSGDLSVYWYQQSLDQGLQFLIQYYNGEERAKGNILERFSAQQFPDLHSELNLSSLELGDSALYFCASSSRVNTEAFFGQGTRLTVV.

This clonotype was found a few times. V gene TRBV3-1 combines with J gene TRBJ2-5; D gene uncertain. The V and J ends lost 2 bases and 7 bases respectively, with 5 bases between them. CDR3 size: 11 residues. The germline gives CDR1 LGHDT, CDR2 YNNKEL (reference sequence). CDR3 protein: CASSQMTTQYF. The CDR3, as DNA: TGTGCCAGCAGCCAAATGACGACCCAGTACTTC.

This clonotype was found a few times. This chain links TRBV12-3 or TRBV12-4 with TRBJ2-5, with D unresolved. Trimming took 2 bases from V and 2 from J, leaving 12 bases between them. The CDR3 contains 15 residues. The chain's CDR3 is CASSLFTTSQETQYF. CDR3 sequence (DNA): TGTGCCAGCAGTTTATTTACCACCAGTCAAGAGACCCAGTACTTC.

The V and J genes are TRBV27 and TRBJ2-1, with TRBD2 matching 8 bases. The CDR3 has 14 residues. J lost 8 bases, V lost 2 bases, and 5 bases had no gene match. Germline loops: CDR1 MNHEY, CDR2 SMNVEV (reference sequence). The chain's CDR3 is CASSLGGTSYEQFF. The CDR3 DNA follows: TGTGCCAGCAGTTTAGGTGGGACTAGTTATGAGCAGTTCTTC.

This chain joins TRBV3-1 and TRBJ2-6; D gene ambiguous. This CDR3 is built from 15 residues. Germline CDR1 reads LGHDT; CDR2 reads YNNKEL (reference sequence). V was pared by 1 base and J by 0 bases, with 4 bases between. The DNA for the CDR3 is TGTGCCAGCAGCCAAGTGCTCTCTGGGGCCAACGTCCTGACTTTC. Encoded protein: CASSQVLSGANVLTF.

This clonotype was found a few times. The V gene is TRBV3-1, the J gene TRBJ1-2; no firm D call. Germline loops: CDR1 LGHDT, CDR2 YNNKEL (reference sequence). Trimming removed 4 bases at V and 4 bases at J, with 13 bases between. CDR3 length: 14 amino acids. CDR3 DNA: TGTGCCAGCAGCCCCTCCGGGGTGAGCTATGGCTACACCTTC. Amino acids: CASSPSGVSYGYTF.

The J gene is TRBJ1-1, the V gene TRBV7-2; tentative D call: TRBD1 (6 bases). The germline gives CDR1 SGHTA, CDR2 FQGNSA. The CDR3 is made up of 14 amino acids. Trimming left V 6 bases short and J 1 base short, with 12 bases between. Here the CDR3 DNA reads TGTGCCAGCAGTCGCTCGACAGGGAACACTGAAGCTTTCTTT. Protein sequence: CASSRSTGNTEAFF.

This chain uses TRBV11-2 with TRBJ2-4, with D tentatively TRBD1 or TRBD2 (5 bases each). The J call may be mistaken, given a closer DNA end match to TRBJ2-7. The CDR3 totals 15 residues. Germline lookup yields CDR1 SGHAT and CDR2 FQNNGV. The CDR3: CASSHQHEGFNEQYF. The DNA for the CDR3 is TGTGCCAGCAGCCACCAGCATGAGGGGTTCAACGAGCAGTACTTC.

Written as DNA, the CDR3 is TGCAGTGCTGGGGGGCCTTCCTCCTACGAGCAGTACTTC. The encoded protein is CSAGGPSSYEQYF. The chain links TRBV20-1 to TRBJ2-7; D could derive from TRBD1 or TRBD2 (6 bases each). V lost 5 bases and J 0 bases, leaving 11 bases between the germline ends. The CDR3 has 13 residues. Germline V gene sequence: CDR1 DFQATT, CDR2 SNEGSKA (reference sequence).

The table lists this clonotype with a few counts. The rearrangement joins TRBV7-9 to TRBJ2-3; perhaps TRBD2 as D (5 bases). From germline, CDR1 is SEHNR and CDR2 FQNEAQ (reference sequence). V shed 3 bases and J shed 1 base, with 14 bases lying between them. The CDR3 runs 16 residues. The CDR3 sequence is CASSLSRGRRTDTQYF. In DNA form, the CDR3 reads TGTGCCAGCAGCTTGTCCCGGGGAAGGCGCACAGATACGCAGTATTTT.

The chain links TRBV5-1 to TRBJ2-2; 8 bases match TRBD1. Germline lookup yields CDR1 SGHRS and CDR2 YFSETQ. The CDR3 covers 15 residues. V was pared by 1 base and J by 5 bases, with 4 bases of the junction left unmatched. The CDR3 here is CASSLKGQETGELFF. As DNA, the CDR3 is TGCGCCAGCAGCTTGAAGGGACAGGAGACCGGGGAGCTGTTTTTT. The variable domain in full, with the rest retrieved from reference TRBV5-1 and TRBJ2-2, is KAGVTQTPRYLIKTRGQQVTLSCSPISGHRSVSWYQQTPGQGLQFLFEYFSETQRNKGNFPGRFSGRQFSNSRSEMNVSTLELGDSALYLCASSLKGQETGELFFGEGSRLTVL.

The sample holds many counts of this clonotype. The chain employs TRBV20-1 and TRBJ2-1; 9 bases fit TRBD1. V was pared by 7 bases and J by 4 bases, with 5 bases of the junction left unmatched. The length of the CDR3 is 13 residues. Germline V lookup: CDR1 DFQATT, CDR2 SNEGSKA (reference sequence). CDR3 protein: CSGIDRGYNEQFF. Here the CDR3 DNA reads TGCAGTGGAATCGACAGGGGGTACAATGAGCAGTTCTTC.

The V call is TRBV5-1, the J call TRBJ2-3; D may be TRBD1 (6 bases). Per germline, CDR1 SGHRS and CDR2 YFSETQ. V was pared by 7 bases and J by 0 bases, with 9 bases between. This CDR3 is built from 13 residues. The CDR3 DNA follows: TGCGCCAGCGTGGACAGAAGCACAGATACGCAGTATTTT. Its translation is CASVDRSTDTQYF. Supplemented by reference TRBV5-1 and TRBJ2-3, the full variable domain reads KAGVTQTPRYLIKTRGQQVTLSCSPISGHRSVSWYQQTPGQGLQFLFEYFSETQRNKGNFPGRFSGRQFSNSRSEMNVSTLELGDSALYLCASVDRSTDTQYFGPGTRLTVL.

On this clonotype: One end of the junction does not line up with germline, which may come from a read error. The V call is TRBV5-1, the J call TRBJ1-4, with D possibly matching TRBD1 (5 bases). Germline V gives CDR1 SGHRS, CDR2 YFSETQ. The CDR3 covers 12 residues. This chain's CDR3 is CASSWGNEKPFF. The CDR3 DNA is TGCGCCAGCAGTTGGGGGAACGAAAAACCGTTTTTT.

This clonotype has a count of ten or more. The genes are TRBV12-3 or TRBV12-4 and TRBJ2-1; 9 nucleotides match TRBD1. The CDR3 runs to 14 residues. V shed 6 bases and J 2 bases; nucleotides not matched to a gene: 2. The CDR3 nucleotides read TGTGCCAGCAGGACAGGGGGTACCTACAATGAGCAGTTCTTC. Translating gives CASRTGGTYNEQFF.

On this clonotype itself: The junction shows a germline mismatch at one end, possibly a read error. This rearrangement joins TRBV12-3 or TRBV12-4 to TRBJ2-5; D is undetermined. The CDR3 contains 11 residues. The CDR3 spells CATSLTETQYF. The CDR3 DNA follows: TGTGCCACCAGTTTGACCGAGACCCAGTACTTC.